Listed below are T cell receptor beta chains from one sample, sequenced in a study of beta chain features in type 1 diabetes. Libraries were prepared by immunoSEQ multiplex PCR; TCRdb keeps only in-frame clonotypes and omits some of them. The table includes 85,000 to 110,000 clones, under 30% detected once. Sequencing input: central memory CD4+ T cells from blood. The receptors stem from a woman in her late teens or twenties with type 1 diabetes. The CDR3 runs from the conserved cysteine through the conserved F or W. A D gene is named only where the DNA matches it firmly. Clone size is stated in some rows and not others, as once, few, many or a class when expanded.

j_call | d_call | clone_size | v_call | cdr3_length | cdr3_nt | cdr3_aa
TRBJ1-1 | NA | NA | TRBV2 | 14 | TGTGCCAGCAGGGGAACAGGGATGAACACTGAAGCTTTCTTT | CASRGTGMNTEAFF
TRBJ1-3 | NA | NA | TRBV10-3 | 15 | TGTGCCATCAATGAGGCCAGAAACTCTGGAAACACCATATATTTT | CAINEARNSGNTIYF
TRBJ1-3 | NA | NA | TRBV7-2 | 13 | TGTGCCAGCAGCTTAGTGGGCACCGCCGGCATATATTTT | CASSLVGTAGIYF
TRBJ1-1 | NA | few | TRBV28 | 15 | TGTGCCAGCAGTTTATCCCCAGGGAGGGACACTGAAGCTTTCTTT | CASSLSPGRDTEAFF
TRBJ2-3 | TRBD2 | NA | TRBV19 | 13 | TGTGCCAGTAGTAGTAGCGGGAGGTTAACGCAGTATTTT | CASSSSGRLTQYF
TRBJ1-5 | TRBD1 | few | TRBV16 | 15 | TGTGCCAGCAGCCAGCCGGGACAGGGGAGACAGCCCCAGCATTTT | CASSQPGQGRQPQHF
TRBJ2-1 | NA | few | TRBV6-1 | 15 | TGTGCCAGCAGTGAAGGCGGAGGACTCCACAATGAGCAGTTCTTC | CASSEGGGLHNEQFF
TRBJ2-5 | TRBD1 | NA | TRBV14 | 15 | TGTGCCAGCAGCCAAGATCTCGGGACAGGGGAGACCCAGTACTTC | CASSQDLGTGETQYF
TRBJ2-2 | NA | once | TRBV2 | 14 | TGTGCCAGCAACCGGGTCCGAGAGGGCGGGGAGCTGTTTTTT | CASNRVREGGELFF
TRBJ1-1 | TRBD1 | NA | TRBV11-3 | 13 | TGTGCCAGCAGCCAAGGACAGGGCACTGAAGCTTTCTTT | CASSQGQGTEAFF
TRBJ1-4 | NA | NA | TRBV7-2 | 14 | TGTGCCAGCAGCTTAAGCAGGGTCGATGAAAAACTGTTTTTT | CASSLSRVDEKLFF